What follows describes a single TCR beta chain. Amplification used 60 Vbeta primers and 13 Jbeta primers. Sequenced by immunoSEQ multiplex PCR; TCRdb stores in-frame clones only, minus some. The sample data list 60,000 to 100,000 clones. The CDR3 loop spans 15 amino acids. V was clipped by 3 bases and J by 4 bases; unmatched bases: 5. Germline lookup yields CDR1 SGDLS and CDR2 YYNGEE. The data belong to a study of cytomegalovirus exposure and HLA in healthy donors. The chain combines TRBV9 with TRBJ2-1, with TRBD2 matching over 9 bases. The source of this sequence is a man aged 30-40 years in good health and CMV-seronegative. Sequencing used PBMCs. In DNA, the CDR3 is TGTGCCAGCAGCGCCTATGCGGGAGGGTACAATGAGCAGTTCTTC. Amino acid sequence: CASSAYAGGYNEQFF.